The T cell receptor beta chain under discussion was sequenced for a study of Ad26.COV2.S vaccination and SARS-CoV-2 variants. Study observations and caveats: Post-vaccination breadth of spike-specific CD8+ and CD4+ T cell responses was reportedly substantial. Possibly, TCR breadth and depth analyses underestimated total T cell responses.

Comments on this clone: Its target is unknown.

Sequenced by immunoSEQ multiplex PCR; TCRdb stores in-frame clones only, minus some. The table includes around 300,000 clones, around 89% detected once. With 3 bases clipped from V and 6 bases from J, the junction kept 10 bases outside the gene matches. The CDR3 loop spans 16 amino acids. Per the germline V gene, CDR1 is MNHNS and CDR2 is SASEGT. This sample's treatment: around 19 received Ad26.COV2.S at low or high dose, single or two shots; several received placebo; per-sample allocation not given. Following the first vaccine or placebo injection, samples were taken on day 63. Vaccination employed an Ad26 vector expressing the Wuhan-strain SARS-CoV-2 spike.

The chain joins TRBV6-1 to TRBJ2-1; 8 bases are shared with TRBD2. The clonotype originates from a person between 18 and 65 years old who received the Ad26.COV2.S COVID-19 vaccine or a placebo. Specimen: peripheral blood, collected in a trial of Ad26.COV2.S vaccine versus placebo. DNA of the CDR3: TGTGCCAGCAGTGACAGGGGAAGCGGGAGTCCCAATGAGCAGTTCTTC. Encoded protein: CASSDRGSGSPNEQFF.